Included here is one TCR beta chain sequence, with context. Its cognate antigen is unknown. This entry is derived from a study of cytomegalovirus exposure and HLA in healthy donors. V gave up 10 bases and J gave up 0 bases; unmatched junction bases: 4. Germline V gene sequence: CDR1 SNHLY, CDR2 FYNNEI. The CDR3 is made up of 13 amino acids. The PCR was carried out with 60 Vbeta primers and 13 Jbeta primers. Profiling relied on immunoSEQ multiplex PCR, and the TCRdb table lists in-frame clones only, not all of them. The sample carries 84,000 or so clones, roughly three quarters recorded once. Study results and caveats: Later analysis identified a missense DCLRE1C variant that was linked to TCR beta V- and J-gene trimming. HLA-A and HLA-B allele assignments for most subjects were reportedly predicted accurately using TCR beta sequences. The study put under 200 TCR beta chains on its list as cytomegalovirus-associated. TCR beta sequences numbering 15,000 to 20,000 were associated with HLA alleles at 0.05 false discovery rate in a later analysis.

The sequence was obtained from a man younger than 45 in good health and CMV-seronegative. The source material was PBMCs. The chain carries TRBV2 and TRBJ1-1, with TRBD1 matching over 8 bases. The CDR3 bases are TGTGCCACTCGACAGGGGTTGAACACTGAAGCTTTCTTT. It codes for CATRQGLNTEAFF.